This entry lists 5 T cell receptor beta chains sequenced from one sample in a study of shared clonotypes between healthy human individuals. Naive CD8 cells lacked CD45RO and underwent positive selection for CCR7, leaving out terminally differentiated effector memory CD45RA+ cells. Profiling relied on immunoSEQ multiplex PCR, and the TCRdb table lists in-frame clones only, not all of them. Here the sample spans roughly 2,000,000 clones, just over 90% being singletons. The specimen sequenced was naive CD8+ T cells from PBMCs. Source of these receptors: a man aged 18 to 29 in good health. Some clones in this sample may be carry-over from other donors' samples.

Remarks on this clone: Other DNA sequences in this specimen translate into the identical CDR3. The rearrangement joins TRBV27 to TRBJ1-5; D might be TRBD1 (6 bases). The CDR3 loop spans 14 amino acids. Deletions cut 2 bases from V and 4 bases from J, with 9 bases between. Germline V gene lookup returns CDR1 MNHEY and CDR2 SMNVEV (reference sequence). The CDR3 DNA sequence: TGTGCCAGCAGTTTAGTTGGGACAAATCAGCCCCAGCATTTT. The encoded protein is CASSLVGTNQPQHF.

This sequence joins TRBV27 and TRBJ2-7; unclear D gene. This CDR3 has 15 amino acids. The germline V gene encodes CDR1 MNHEY and CDR2 SMNVEV (reference sequence). V lost 5 bases and J lost 6, with 20 bases in between. The CDR3 DNA is TGTGCCAGCAGTATAACGCTCCCTCGGTCGGGCGAGCAGTACTTC. It is translated as CASSITLPRSGEQYF.

The chain joins TRBV6-5 to TRBJ2-1; 7 bases fit TRBD2. Trimming at V came to 3 bases and at J to 2 bases, leaving 4 bases not matched to a gene. CDR1 MNHEY and CDR2 SVGAGI come from the germline V gene. The CDR3 extends over 15 amino acids. The CDR3 region has the DNA TGTGCCAGCAGTTATCTAGCGGAGGCCTACAATGAGCAGTTCTTC. It is translated as CASSYLAEAYNEQFF.

This clone was seen once. A much larger clonotype is one base distant, so this may be a read error. The same CDR3 arises from other DNA sequences in this sample as well. The rearrangement uses TRBV6-1 and TRBJ2-2, with 11 nucleotides matching TRBD2. This CDR3 region has 15 residues. V gave up 2 bases and J gave up 4 bases; unmatched junction bases: 0. Per germline, CDR1 MNHNS and CDR2 SASEGT. CDR3 loop: CASSELAGGTGELFF. The CDR3 DNA is TGTGCCAGCAGTGAACTAGCGGGAGGCACCGGGGAGCTGTTTTTT.

CDR3 loop: CASSFMQYGAIETQYF. The DNA for the CDR3 is TGTGCCAGCAGCTTTATGCAGTACGGGGCGATAGAGACCCAGTACTTC. The V call is TRBV7-9, the J call TRBJ2-5; possibly TRBD1 or TRBD2 for D (5 bases each). CDR3 length: 16 amino acids. Germline V gene sequence: CDR1 SEHNR, CDR2 FQNEAQ (reference sequence). The germline V and J ends were trimmed by 3 bases and 4 bases, with 18 bases remaining between them.